This T cell receptor (beta chain) was captured by sequencing in a study of regulatory T cells in long-lasting Graves disease. This clonotype was found a few times. The V gene end was trimmed by 1 base and the J gene end by 6 bases; junction bases not matched to a gene: 8. CDR3 length: 16 amino acids. Assembly of TCR beta libraries relied on iRepertoire HTBI primers together with Arm-PCR of CDR3 regions. TCRdb re-called the multiplex PCR reads with MiXCR, one entry per CDR3 protein. The table includes 650,000 to 850,000 distinct CDR3 sequences, about 32% detected once. Time point noted: persistent/refractory GD, antithyroid drugs over 5 years with positive TRAb. RNA isolated from PBMCs was used to make the TCR library.

The sequenced sample was peripheral blood mononuclear cells (PBMCs), obtained when the disease was refractory, from a patient treated with antithyroid drugs. This sequence was found in a female donor with Graves disease. This sequence joins TRBV12-3 or TRBV12-4 and TRBJ1-5; TRBD1 matches 8 bases. The CDR3 region has the DNA TGTGCCAGCAGTTTAGTGTCAGGGGGCGGCGGTCAGCCCCAGCATTTT. Encoded protein: CASSLVSGGGGQPQHF.